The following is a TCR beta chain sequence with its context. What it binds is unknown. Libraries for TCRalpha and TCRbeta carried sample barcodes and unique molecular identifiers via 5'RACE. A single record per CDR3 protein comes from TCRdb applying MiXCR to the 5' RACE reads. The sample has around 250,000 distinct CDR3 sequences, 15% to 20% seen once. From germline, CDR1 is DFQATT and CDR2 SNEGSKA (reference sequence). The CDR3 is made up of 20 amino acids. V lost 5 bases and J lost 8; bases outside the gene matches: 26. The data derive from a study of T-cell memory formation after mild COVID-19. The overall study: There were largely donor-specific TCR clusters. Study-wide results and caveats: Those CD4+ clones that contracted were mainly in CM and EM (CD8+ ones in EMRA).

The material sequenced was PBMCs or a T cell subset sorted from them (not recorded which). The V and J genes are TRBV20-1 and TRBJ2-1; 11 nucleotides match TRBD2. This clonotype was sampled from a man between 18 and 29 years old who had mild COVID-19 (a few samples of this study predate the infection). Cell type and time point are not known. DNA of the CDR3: TGCAGTGCTCCCAGGGTCGAGTTAGCGGGGGGGCTGATCGTCCCGGATGAGCAGTTCTTC. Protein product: CSAPRVELAGGLIVPDEQFF.